This passage covers 5 T cell receptor beta chains from one sample sequenced in a study of OX40 agonist ivuxolimab in advanced cancers. Sequencing was performed with immunoSEQ multiplex PCR; in TCRdb, only in-frame clones are kept and a portion is missing. The profile shows roughly 120,000 clones, 75% to 90% of them singletons. Material: CD4+ or CD8+ T cells sorted from blood, obtained in a trial of the OX40 agonist ivuxolimab. These receptors were collected from an adult with an advanced solid tumor such as melanoma, head and neck, liver or kidney cancer.

The rearrangement joins TRBV6-6 to TRBJ1-3, with D possibly TRBD1 on 6 matching bases. Germline CDR1 is MNHNY and CDR2 is SVGAGI (reference sequence). The CDR3 consists of 13 residues. V gave up 0 bases and J gave up 7 bases, with 7 bases separating them. CDR3 sequence: CASSYSGGNTIYF. The CDR3 nucleotides are TGTGCCAGCAGTTACTCAGGGGGGAACACCATATATTTT.

This clone was detected a few times. The V and J genes are TRBV6-5 and TRBJ1-1; perhaps TRBD1 as D (5 bases). Trimming cost V 8 bases and J 0 bases, with 13 bases left between them. CDR3 length: 14 residues. The germline gives CDR1 MNHEY, CDR2 SVGAGI. CDR3 coding DNA: TGTGCCAGCTTTGGAGGGGCTATGAACACTGAAGCTTTCTTT. Translation: CASFGGAMNTEAFF.

CDR3 in amino acids: CASSQAGFFDRTYEQYF. The CDR3, as DNA: TGCGCCAGCAGCCAAGCCGGCTTCTTCGACAGGACCTACGAGCAGTACTTC. V is TRBV4-3 and J is TRBJ2-7; tentatively, D is TRBD1 (6 bases). There are 17 residues in the CDR3. The germline gives CDR1 LGHNA, CDR2 YSLEER. V was clipped by 1 base and J by 2 bases, with 18 bases between them.

The chain joins TRBV11-2 to TRBJ2-2; the D gene is possibly TRBD1 (6 bases). V lost 4 bases to trimming and J lost 2 bases, with 8 bases between them. The length of the CDR3 is 14 residues. Germline-derived CDR1 and CDR2 are SGHAT and FQNNGV. Here the CDR3 DNA reads TGTGCCAGCAGCTCACAGGGAAACACCGGGGAGCTGTTTTTT. Its protein is CASSSQGNTGELFF.

The V and J genes are TRBV28 and TRBJ1-4, with D tentatively TRBD1 (6 bases). CDR1 is MDHEN, CDR2 SYDVKM, per germline. This CDR3 region has 14 residues. Trimming shortened V by 8 bases and J by 3 bases, and 13 bases separated the two germline ends. CDR3: CASGPDSPNEKLFF. The CDR3 DNA sequence: TGTGCCAGCGGGCCGGACAGCCCTAATGAAAAACTGTTTTTT.